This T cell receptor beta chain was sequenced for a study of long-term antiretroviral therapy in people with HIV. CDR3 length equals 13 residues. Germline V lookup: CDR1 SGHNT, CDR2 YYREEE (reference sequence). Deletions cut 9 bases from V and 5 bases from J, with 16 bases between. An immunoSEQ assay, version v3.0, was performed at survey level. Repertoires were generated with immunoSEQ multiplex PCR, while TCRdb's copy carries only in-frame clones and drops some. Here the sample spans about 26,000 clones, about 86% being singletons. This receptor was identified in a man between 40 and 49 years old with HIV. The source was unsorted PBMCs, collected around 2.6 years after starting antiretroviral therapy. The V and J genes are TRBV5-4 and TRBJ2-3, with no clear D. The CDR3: CATSLGLQDTQYF. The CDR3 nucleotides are TGTGCCACCTCGTTGGGCCTCCAAGATACGCAGTATTTT.